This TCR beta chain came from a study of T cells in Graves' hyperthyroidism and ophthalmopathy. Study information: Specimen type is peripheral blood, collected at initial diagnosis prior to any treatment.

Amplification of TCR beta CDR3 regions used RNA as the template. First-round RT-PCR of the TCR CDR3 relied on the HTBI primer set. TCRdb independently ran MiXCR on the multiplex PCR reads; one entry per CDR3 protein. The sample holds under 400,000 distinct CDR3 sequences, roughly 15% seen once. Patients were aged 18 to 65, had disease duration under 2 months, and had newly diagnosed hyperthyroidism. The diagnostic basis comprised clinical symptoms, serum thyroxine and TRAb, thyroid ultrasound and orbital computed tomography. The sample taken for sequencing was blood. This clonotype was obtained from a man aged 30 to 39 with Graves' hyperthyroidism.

The CDR3 reads CSASDPGTAGETQYF. CDR3 DNA: TGCAGTGCTAGCGACCCTGGGACAGCCGGGGAGACCCAGTACTTC. The chain recombines TRBV20-1 with TRBJ2-5; 7 bases agree with TRBD1. V gave up 3 bases and J gave up 5 bases; unmatched junction bases: 12. Per germline, CDR1 DFQATT and CDR2 SNEGSKA (reference sequence). The CDR3 covers 15 residues.